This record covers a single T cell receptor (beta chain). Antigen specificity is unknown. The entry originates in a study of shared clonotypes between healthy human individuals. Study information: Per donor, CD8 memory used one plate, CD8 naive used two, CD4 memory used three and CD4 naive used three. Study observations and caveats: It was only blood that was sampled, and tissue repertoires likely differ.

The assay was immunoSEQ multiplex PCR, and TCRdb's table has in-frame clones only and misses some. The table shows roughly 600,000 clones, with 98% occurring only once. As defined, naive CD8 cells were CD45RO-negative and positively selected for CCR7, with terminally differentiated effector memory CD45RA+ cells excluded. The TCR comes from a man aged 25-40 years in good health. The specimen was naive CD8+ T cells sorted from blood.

CDR3 DNA sequence: TGCGCCAGCAGCCAAGATGGCGAGATAGGGTACGAGCAGTACTTC. Translated: CASSQDGEIGYEQYF. The chain joins TRBV4-1 to TRBJ2-7; D unresolved. The germline V gene encodes CDR1 MGHRA and CDR2 YSYEKL. V dropped 0 bases and J dropped 4 bases, with 13 bases sitting between them. The CDR3 runs 15 residues.